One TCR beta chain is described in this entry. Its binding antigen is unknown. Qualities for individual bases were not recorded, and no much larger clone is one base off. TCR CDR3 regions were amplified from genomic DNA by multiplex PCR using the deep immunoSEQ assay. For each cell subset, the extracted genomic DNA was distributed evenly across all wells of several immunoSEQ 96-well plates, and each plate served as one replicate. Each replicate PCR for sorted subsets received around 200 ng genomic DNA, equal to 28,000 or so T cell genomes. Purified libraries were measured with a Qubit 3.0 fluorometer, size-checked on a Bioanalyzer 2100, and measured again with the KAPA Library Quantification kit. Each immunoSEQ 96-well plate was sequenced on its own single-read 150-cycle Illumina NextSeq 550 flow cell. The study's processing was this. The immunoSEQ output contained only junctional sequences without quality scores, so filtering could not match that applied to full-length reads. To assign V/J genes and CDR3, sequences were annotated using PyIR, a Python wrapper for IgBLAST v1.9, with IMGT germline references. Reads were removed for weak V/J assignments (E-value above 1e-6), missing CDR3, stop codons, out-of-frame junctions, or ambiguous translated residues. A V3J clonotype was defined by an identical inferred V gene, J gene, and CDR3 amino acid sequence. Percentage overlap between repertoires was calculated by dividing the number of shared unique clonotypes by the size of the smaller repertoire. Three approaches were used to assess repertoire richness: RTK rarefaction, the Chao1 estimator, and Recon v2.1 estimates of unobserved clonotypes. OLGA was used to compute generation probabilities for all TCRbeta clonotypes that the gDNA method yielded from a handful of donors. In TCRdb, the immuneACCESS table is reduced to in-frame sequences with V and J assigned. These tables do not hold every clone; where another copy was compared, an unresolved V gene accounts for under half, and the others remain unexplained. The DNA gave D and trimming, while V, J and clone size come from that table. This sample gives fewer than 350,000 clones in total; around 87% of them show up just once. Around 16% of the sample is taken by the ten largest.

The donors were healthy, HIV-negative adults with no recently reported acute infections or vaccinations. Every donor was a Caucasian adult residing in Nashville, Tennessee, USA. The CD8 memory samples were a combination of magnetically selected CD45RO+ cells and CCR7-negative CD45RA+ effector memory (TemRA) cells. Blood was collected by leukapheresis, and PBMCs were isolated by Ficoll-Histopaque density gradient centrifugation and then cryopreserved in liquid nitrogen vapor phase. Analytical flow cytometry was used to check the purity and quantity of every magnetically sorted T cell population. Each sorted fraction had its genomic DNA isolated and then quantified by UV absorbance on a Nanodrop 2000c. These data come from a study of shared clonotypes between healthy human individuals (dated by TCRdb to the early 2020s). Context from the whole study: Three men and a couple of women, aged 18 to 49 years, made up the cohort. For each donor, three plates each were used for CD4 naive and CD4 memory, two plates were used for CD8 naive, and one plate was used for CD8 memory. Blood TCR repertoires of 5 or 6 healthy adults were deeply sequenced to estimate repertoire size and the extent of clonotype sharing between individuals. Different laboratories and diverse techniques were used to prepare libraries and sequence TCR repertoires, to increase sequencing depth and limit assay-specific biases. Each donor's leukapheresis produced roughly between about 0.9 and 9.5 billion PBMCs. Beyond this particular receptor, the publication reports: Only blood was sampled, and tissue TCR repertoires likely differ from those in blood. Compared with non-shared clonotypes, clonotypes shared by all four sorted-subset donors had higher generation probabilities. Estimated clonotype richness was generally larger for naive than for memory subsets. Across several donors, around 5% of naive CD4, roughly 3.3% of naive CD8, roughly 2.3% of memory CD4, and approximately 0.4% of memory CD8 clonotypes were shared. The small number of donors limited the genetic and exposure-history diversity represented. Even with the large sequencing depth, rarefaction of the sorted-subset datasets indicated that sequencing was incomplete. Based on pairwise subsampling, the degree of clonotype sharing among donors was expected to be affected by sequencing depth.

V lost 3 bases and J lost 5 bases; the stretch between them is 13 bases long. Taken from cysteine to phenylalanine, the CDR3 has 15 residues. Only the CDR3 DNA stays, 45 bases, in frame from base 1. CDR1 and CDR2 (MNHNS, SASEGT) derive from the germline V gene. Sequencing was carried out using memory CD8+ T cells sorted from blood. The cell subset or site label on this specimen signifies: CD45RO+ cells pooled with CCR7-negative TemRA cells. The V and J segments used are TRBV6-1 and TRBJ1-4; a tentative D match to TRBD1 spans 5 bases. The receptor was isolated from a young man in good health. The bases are TGTGCCAGCAGTGAGTGGGTGGGGGGGAATGAAAAACTGTTTTTT. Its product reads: CASSEWVGGNEKLFF.